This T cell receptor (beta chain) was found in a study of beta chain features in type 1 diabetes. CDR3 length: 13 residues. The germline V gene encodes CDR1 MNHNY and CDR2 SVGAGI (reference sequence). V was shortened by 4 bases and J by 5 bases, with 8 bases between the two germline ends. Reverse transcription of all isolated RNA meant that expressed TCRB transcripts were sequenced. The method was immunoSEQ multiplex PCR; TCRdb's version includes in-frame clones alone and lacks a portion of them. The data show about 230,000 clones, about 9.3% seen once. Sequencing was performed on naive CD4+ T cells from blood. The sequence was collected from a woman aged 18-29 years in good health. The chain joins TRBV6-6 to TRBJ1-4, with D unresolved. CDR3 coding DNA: TGTGCCAGCAGTTCCCCTCTCAATGAAAAACTGTTTTTT. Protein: CASSSPLNEKLFF.